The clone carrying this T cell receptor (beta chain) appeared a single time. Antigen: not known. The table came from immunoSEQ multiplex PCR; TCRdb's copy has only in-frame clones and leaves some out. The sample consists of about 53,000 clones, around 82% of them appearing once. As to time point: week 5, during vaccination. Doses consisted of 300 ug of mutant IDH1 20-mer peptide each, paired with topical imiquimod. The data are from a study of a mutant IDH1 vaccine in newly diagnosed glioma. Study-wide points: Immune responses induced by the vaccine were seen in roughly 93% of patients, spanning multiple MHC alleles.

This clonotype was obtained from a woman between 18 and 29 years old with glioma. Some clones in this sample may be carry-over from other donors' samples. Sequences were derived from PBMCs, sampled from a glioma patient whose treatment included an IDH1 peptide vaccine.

CDR3: CANEKYSYNSPLHF. CDR3 nucleotides: TGTGCCAACGAGAAGTACTCGTATAATTCACCCCTCCACTTT. This chain joins TRBV6-1 and TRBJ1-6; D uncertain. In germline, CDR1 is MNHNS, CDR2 SASEGT. The CDR3 length is 14 residues. Trimming stripped 10 bases from V and 4 bases from J, with 14 bases between.